Given below is one T cell receptor (beta chain) in context. The target antigen is unknown. This CDR3 contains 15 residues. Per germline, CDR1 MNHNY and CDR2 SVGAGI (reference sequence). Trimming cost V 0 bases and J 4 bases, with 12 bases left between them. Time point denoted: patch test 2, 6 weeks after DPC sensitization. The sample's treatment: therapeutic diphenylcyclopropenone sensitization with weekly scalp DPC. These data belong to a study of human T cells and chemical hapten exposure. Across the whole study: Each week of the approximately 24-week study, patients had diphenylcyclopropenone applied to the scalp. Patients, mostly women, had alopecia areata, alopecia totalis or alopecia universalis.

Notes on the study in general: Expanded TCRs created a significantly greater count of big CDR3 similarity clusters than controls did.

During construction of the library, unique molecular identifiers were attached to individual cDNA molecules for quantitative, reproducible TCR counting. TCRdb called the RACE reads again in MiXCR, with one record for every CDR3 protein. The sample carries roughly 50,000 distinct CDR3 sequences, about 10% recorded once. Sequences were derived from whole blood, sampled in connection with sensitization to the hapten diphenylcyclopropenone (DPC). This TCR was recovered from a woman between 45 and 65 years old with alopecia areata. Some clones in this sample may be carry-over from other donors' samples. The chain uses TRBV6-6 and TRBJ1-1; D gene uncertain. CDR3 nucleotides: TGTGCCAGCAGTTACTCGACGGTTCGGGGCACTGAAGCTTTCTTT. Protein sequence: CASSYSTVRGTEAFF.